This TCR beta chain was observed in a study of Ad26.COV2.S vaccination and SARS-CoV-2 variants. Study in general: This donor came from the COV1001 trial of Ad26.COV2.S.

Study observations and caveats: TCR breadth and depth estimates may have understated total T cell responses. Reported post-vaccination CD8+ and CD4+ T cell responses to spike showed substantial breadth.

On this clone itself: Its specificity is unknown.

V was shortened by 6 bases and J by 1 base, with 15 bases between the two germline ends. The germline V gene has CDR1 MNHEY and CDR2 SVGAGI. This CDR3 spans 15 amino acids. TCRdb keeps only in-frame clones here, not all; method: immunoSEQ multiplex PCR. The sample contains a few hundred thousand clones, approximately 88% of which appear only once. Treatment noted: approximately 18 received Ad26.COV2.S at low or high dose, single or two shots; 5 received placebo; per-sample allocation not given. Sampling happened 63 days after the first vaccine or placebo injection. This receptor was obtained from a person between 18 and 59 years old who received the Ad26.COV2.S COVID-19 vaccine or a placebo. The chain has TRBV6-5 and TRBJ1-1; D remains unclear. The sample here was peripheral blood, taken in a trial of Ad26.COV2.S vaccine versus placebo. CDR3 sequence (DNA): TGTGCCAGCAGCGCTTCGGGAGGGCCGAACACTGAAGCTTTCTTT. Translating gives CASSASGGPNTEAFF.